The 16 T cell receptor beta chains presented below share a single source sample, sequenced in a study of blood T cell repertoires in COVID-19. Only in-frame clones appear in the TCRdb table, and some are missing; sequencing was by immunoSEQ multiplex PCR. The sample includes over 200,000 clones, nearly 90% of them seen just once. The sequenced material came from PBMCs or T cells enriched from blood (not recorded which). The receptors here all came from a man younger than 40 who had recovered from COVID-19.

This clone came up a few times. The chain combines TRBV5-5 with TRBJ1-3, with D possibly TRBD1 on 6 matching bases. V lost 2 bases to trimming and J lost 2 bases, with 8 bases between them. Looked up from germline, CDR1 is SGHKS and CDR2 is YYEKEE (reference sequence). This CDR3 has 14 residues. The CDR3 reads CASSFPGAGNTIYF. CDR3 DNA: TGTGCCAGCAGCTTCCCAGGGGCTGGAAACACCATATATTTT.

The chain employs TRBV12-3 or TRBV12-4 and TRBJ2-1; D call uncertain. The CDR3 is made up of 11 amino acids. Between the trimmed V and J ends, which lost 1 base and 15 bases, there was a span of 10 bases. The CDR3 loop is CASSLGEVLFF. CDR3 nucleotide sequence: TGTGCCAGCAGTTTAGGTGAGGTCCTGTTCTTC.

The chain joins TRBV24-1 to TRBJ2-7, with 10 nucleotides matching TRBD1. V shed 4 bases and J 3 bases; nucleotides not matched to a gene: 5. CDR3 length: 15 amino acids. Per the germline V gene, CDR1 is KGHDR and CDR2 is SFDVKD. CDR3 sequence: CATSDPTGGVYEQYF. CDR3 nucleotide sequence: TGTGCCACCAGTGACCCGACAGGGGGCGTCTACGAGCAGTACTTC.

The chain recombines TRBV19 with TRBJ1-5, with 10 bases identical to TRBD1. V was pared by 0 bases and J by 6 bases, with 8 bases of the junction left unmatched. The CDR3 contains 17 residues. Germline V gene sequence: CDR1 LNHDA, CDR2 SQIVND (reference sequence). The CDR3 here is CASSIDRQGAVIQPQHF. CDR3 nucleotides: TGTGCCAGTAGTATAGACCGACAGGGGGCGGTGATTCAGCCCCAGCATTTT. The entire variable domain, with the rest obtained from reference TRBV19 and TRBJ1-5, is as follows: DGGITQSPKYLFRKEGQNVTLSCEQNLNHDAMYWYRQDPGQGLRLIYYSQIVNDFQKGDIAEGYSVSREKKESFPLTVTSAQKNPTAFYLCASSIDRQGAVIQPQHFGDGTRLSIL.

This clone was seen more than once but under ten times. The chain employs TRBV18 and TRBJ1-2; D unclear. CDR3 size: 14 residues. Germline V gene data show CDR1 as KGHSH and CDR2 as LQKENI. Trimming pared 5 bases from V and 2 bases from J, leaving 12 bases between. CDR3 DNA: TGTGCCAGCTCAGTCGGGGATAACAACTATGGCTACACCTTC. It codes for CASSVGDNNYGYTF.

The CDR3 DNA is TGTGCCACCAGTGAGGCAGGACTTAATCATGGCTACACCTTC. The encoded protein is CATSEAGLNHGYTF. The rearrangement uses TRBV24-1 and TRBJ1-2; D unresolved. CDR1 KGHDR and CDR2 SFDVKD come from the germline V gene. CDR3 length: 14 amino acids. V gave up 4 bases and J gave up 6 bases, with 14 bases separating them.

The rearrangement joins TRBV5-4 to TRBJ1-2; a possible D gene is TRBD1 (5 bases). The CDR3 spans 15 residues. Trimming pared 0 bases from V and 5 bases from J, leaving 14 bases between. Germline V gives CDR1 SGHNT, CDR2 YYREEE (reference sequence). CDR3 amino acids: CASSLGGTGVYGYTF. The CDR3 DNA reads as TGTGCCAGCAGCTTGGGCGGGACCGGAGTGTATGGCTACACCTTC.

The rearrangement links TRBV19 to TRBJ2-7; 9 bases are shared with TRBD2. Germline lookup yields CDR1 LNHDA and CDR2 SQIVND (reference sequence). With 5 bases clipped from V and 1 base from J, the junction kept 6 bases outside the gene matches. The CDR3 runs 15 residues. CDR3 in amino acids: CASSERTSASYEQYF. CDR3 bases: TGTGCCAGTAGTGAGAGGACTAGCGCGTCCTACGAGCAGTACTTC.

The sample holds a few counts of this clone. V gene TRBV11-3 combines with J gene TRBJ2-3; 7 bases map to TRBD2. The germline gives CDR1 SGHNT, CDR2 YENEEA. The CDR3 has 14 amino acids. The trim removed 5 bases at V and 8 bases at J, leaving 10 bases unmatched. CDR3 bases: TGTGCCAGCAGCGCTCGCCGTGGGGAGGGTACGCAGTATTTT. This encodes CASSARRGEGTQYF.

The V gene is TRBV12-3 or TRBV12-4, the J gene TRBJ1-2; 7 positions agree with TRBD1. The CDR3 runs to 12 residues. V lost 6 bases to trimming and J lost 8 bases; unmatched junction nucleotides: 6. The DNA for the CDR3 is TGTGCCAGCAGACCAACGGACAGGGGCTACACCTTC. It codes for CASRPTDRGYTF.

This clone appeared once. The chain joins TRBV29-1 to TRBJ1-2; tentative D call: TRBD1 (6 bases). V was cut by 8 bases and J by 4 bases, with 20 bases left in between. This CDR3 is 14 amino acids long. Per the germline V gene, CDR1 is SQVTM and CDR2 is ANQGSEA. CDR3 loop: CSTRGGGYPYGYTF. In DNA form, the CDR3 reads TGCAGCACCCGAGGGGGGGGCTACCCCTATGGCTACACCTTC.

The chain recombines TRBV30 with TRBJ1-6; 8 positions match TRBD1. This CDR3 is 12 amino acids long. CDR1 is GTSNPN, CDR2 SVGIG, per germline (reference sequence). V shed 5 bases and J 11 bases; nucleotides not matched to a gene: 5. CDR3: CAWATGDPPLHF. CDR3 sequence (DNA): TGTGCCTGGGCGACAGGGGATCCACCCCTCCACTTT. Combining the CDR3 with reference TRBV30 and TRBJ1-6 gives the whole variable domain SQTIHQWPATLVQPVGSPLSLECTVEGTSNPNLYWYRQAAGRGLQLLFYSVGIGQISSEVPQNLSASRPQDRQFILSSKKLLLSDSGFYLCAWATGDPPLHFGNGTRLTVT.

A single count supports this clone. This chain uses TRBV7-9 with TRBJ2-1; 9 nucleotides match TRBD2. This CDR3 has 16 residues. After removal of 5 bases from V and 4 bases from J, the junction contained 9 bases not matched to a gene. Germline-derived CDR1 and CDR2 are SEHNR and FQNEAQ (reference sequence). CDR3 loop: CASSGGGRASYNEQFF. The CDR3, as DNA: TGTGCCAGCAGCGGGGGCGGGAGGGCCTCTTACAATGAGCAGTTCTTC.

CDR3 sequence (DNA): TGTGCCAGCAGGCGCAGGGACAGCCAAAGGGAGGCTTTCTTT. Encoded protein: CASRRRDSQREAFF. This chain connects TRBV2 to TRBJ1-1, with 7 bases fitting TRBD1. Looked up from germline, CDR1 is SNHLY and CDR2 is FYNNEI. This CDR3 is built from 14 residues. With 6 bases clipped from V and 11 bases from J, the junction kept 15 bases outside the gene matches.

The chain has TRBV15 and TRBJ2-3; weak D call: TRBD2 (6 bases). CDR1 and CDR2 (germline): LNHNV, YYDKDF (reference sequence). This CDR3 is built from 14 residues. Trimming removed 5 bases from V and 4 bases from J, with 13 bases in between. The CDR3 DNA reads as TGTGCCACCAGCCGACTAGTACACGCAGATACGCAGTATTTT. It codes for CATSRLVHADTQYF.

The rearrangement uses TRBV5-1 and TRBJ2-5, with D perhaps matching TRBD1 (5 bases). Germline-derived CDR1 and CDR2 are SGHRS and YFSETQ. The CDR3 runs to 14 residues. V was shortened by 1 base and J by 5 bases, with 12 bases between the two germline ends. CDR3 protein: CASSLRQGWETQYF. The CDR3 DNA sequence: TGCGCCAGCAGCTTGCGGCAGGGATGGGAGACCCAGTACTTC.